This TCR beta chain was sequenced during a study of CD4+ T cells in melanoma (dated by TCRdb to between 2021 and 2022). About the study as a whole: The study examined neoantigen-specific CD4+ T cells in human melanoma. Study-level results and caveats: Neoantigen-specific CD4+ T cells were reported to be correlated with the function of CD8+ T cells, macrophages and B cells. Diverse differentiation states were reported to be shown by neoantigen-specific CD4+ T cells in melanoma.

Patients with melanoma were used as donors. Of note for this clone: It has no known antigen specificity. Per-base qualities were not stored, and no clone one base away is much larger.

The library was prepared using the immunoSEQ multiplex PCR assay. TCRdb retrieved this table from immuneACCESS and kept in-frame rearrangements only. Not all clones are present; in checked studies, unresolved V genes account for under half, and no reason is known for the remainder. The sample table contains more than 110,000 clones; only one count was recorded for 80% to 95% of them. The ten largest make up 1.5% of the sample. Reading the germline V gene gives CDR1 SGDLS and CDR2 YYNGEE. V and J lose 1 base and 0 bases, and a span of 2 bases separates them. The CDR3 spans 14 residues, from the cysteine through the phenylalanine. This entry keeps only the CDR3 DNA: 42 bases, framed from base 1.

This clonotype was obtained from a human donor with melanoma. The chain joins TRBV9 to TRBJ1-6; the D gene remains uncertain. This receptor has the CDR3 CASSVNSYNSPLHF. The DNA is as follows: TGTGCCAGCAGCGTAAACTCCTATAATTCACCCCTCCACTTT.